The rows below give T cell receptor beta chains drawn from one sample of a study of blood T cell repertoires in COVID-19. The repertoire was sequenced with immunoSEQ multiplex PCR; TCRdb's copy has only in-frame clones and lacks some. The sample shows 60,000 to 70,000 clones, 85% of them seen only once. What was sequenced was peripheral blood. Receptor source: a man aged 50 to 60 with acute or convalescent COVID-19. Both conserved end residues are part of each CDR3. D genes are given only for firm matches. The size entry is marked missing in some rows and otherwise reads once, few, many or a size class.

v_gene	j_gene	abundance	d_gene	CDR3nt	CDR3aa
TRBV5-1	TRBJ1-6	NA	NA	TGCGCCAGCAGCTTGGGGCGGGATAATTCACCCCTCCACTTT	CASSLGRDNSPLHF
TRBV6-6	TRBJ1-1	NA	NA	TGTGCCAGCACCCAAGGGGGGTTAACAGGGAGGGCTGAAGCTTTCTTT	CASTQGGLTGRAEAFF
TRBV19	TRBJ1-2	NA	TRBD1	TGTGCCAGTAGGGGGACAGTAAGTGGCTACACCTTC	CASRGTVSGYTF
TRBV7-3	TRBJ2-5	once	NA	TGTGCCAGCAGCTTAAACCCACAGGGCTGGGGGACCCAGTACTTC	CASSLNPQGWGTQYF
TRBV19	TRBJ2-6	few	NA	TGTGCCAGTACCACAGGGAGGGGCTCTGGGGCCAACGTCCTGACTTTC	CASTTGRGSGANVLTF
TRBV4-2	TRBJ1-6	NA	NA	TGTGCCAGCAGCCAAGAAGGGAGGGGTAATTCACCCCTCCACTTT	CASSQEGRGNSPLHF
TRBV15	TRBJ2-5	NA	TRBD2	TGTGCCACCAGCTTTACTAGCGGGGGCAAAGAGACCCAGTACTTC	CATSFTSGGKETQYF
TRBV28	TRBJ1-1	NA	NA	TGTGCCAGCACCAACTCTTTAAACACTGAAGCTTTCTTT	CASTNSLNTEAFF
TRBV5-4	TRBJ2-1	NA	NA	TGTGCCAGCAGCCATAAAAACATTGATGAGCAGTTCTTC	CASSHKNIDEQFF
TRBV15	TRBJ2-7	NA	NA	TGTGCCACCGGACAGAGCTCCTACGAGCAGTACTTC	CATGQSSYEQYF
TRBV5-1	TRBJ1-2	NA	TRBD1	TGCGCCAGCACCCGGGACAGCCTTAACTATGGCTACACCTTC	CASTRDSLNYGYTF
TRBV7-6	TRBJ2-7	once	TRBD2	TGTGCCAGCAGCTTCCGTGAGCGGGGCTCCTACGAGCAGTACTTC	CASSFRERGSYEQYF
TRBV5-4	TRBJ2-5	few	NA	TGTGCCAGCAGCTTGATGGGTGTAACGGGGGAGAACCAAGAGACCCAGTACTTC	CASSLMGVTGENQETQYF
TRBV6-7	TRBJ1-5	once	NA	NA	CASRHRDRSNQPQHFGDGSPQHF
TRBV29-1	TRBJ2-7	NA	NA	TGCAGCGCAACACCCCAGGGAACCTACGAGCAGTACTTC	CSATPQGTYEQYF
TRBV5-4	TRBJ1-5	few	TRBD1	TGTGCCAGCAGCTTGGATAGGCGTCGACAGGGCTTATATCAGCCCCAGCATTTT	CASSLDRRRQGLYQPQHF
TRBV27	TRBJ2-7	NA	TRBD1	TGTGCCAGCACGCCAAAGCCGGGACAGGGATACGAGCAGTACTTC	CASTPKPGQGYEQYF
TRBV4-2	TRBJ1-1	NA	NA	TGTGCCAGCAGCCCAGGGCATGAAAAACCTGAAGCTTTCTTT	CASSPGHEKPEAFF
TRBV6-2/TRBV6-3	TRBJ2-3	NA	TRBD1	TGTGCCAGCAGTTACTTACAGGGGCGGGATACGCAGTATTTT	CASSYLQGRDTQYF
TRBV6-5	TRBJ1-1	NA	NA	TGTGCCAGCAGCTTTAGGGGGTGGAACACTGAAGCTTTCTTT	CASSFRGWNTEAFF
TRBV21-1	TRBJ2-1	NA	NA	TGTGCCAGCAGCAAGGGGCGGAGGACTAGCGGGGGGGCATTGCATGAGCAGTTCTTC	CASSKGRRTSGGALHEQFF
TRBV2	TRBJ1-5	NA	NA	TGTGCCAGCAGTGGCGCCGGGGGTGGTCAGCCCCAGCATTTT	CASSGAGGGQPQHF
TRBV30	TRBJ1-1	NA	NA	TGTGCCTGGAGCTCTATAGGACTAGGGGAAGCTTTCTTT	CAWSSIGLGEAFF
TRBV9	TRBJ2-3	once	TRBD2	TGTGCCAGCAGCGCCCCCCTCTCGGCGGGGGGGCCCACAGATACGCAGTATTTT	CASSAPLSAGGPTDTQYF
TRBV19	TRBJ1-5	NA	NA	TGTGCCAGTAGAAATTCAGGGGCATCGGGTCAGCCCCAGCATTTT	CASRNSGASGQPQHF
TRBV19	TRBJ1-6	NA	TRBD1	TGTGCCAGTAGTCCGAACAGGGGGCGCGGAGATAATTCACCCCTCCACTTT	CASSPNRGRGDNSPLHF
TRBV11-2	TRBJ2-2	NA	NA	TGTGCCAGCAGCCGCTTAGGGGCCGCGAACACCGGGGAGCTGTTTTTT	CASSRLGAANTGELFF
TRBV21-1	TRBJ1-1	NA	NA	TGTGCCAGCAGCAAAGCGGGACAGGGGGCCGGCACTGAAGCTTTCTTT	CASSKAGQGAGTEAFF
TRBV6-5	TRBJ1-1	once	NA	TGTGCCAGTAGATCGGCGGGGATGAACACTGAAGCTTTCTTT	CASRSAGMNTEAFF
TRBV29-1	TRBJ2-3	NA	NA	TGCAGCGTTGAAGGGGCGACCCGGCCGGATACGCAGTATTTT	CSVEGATRPDTQYF
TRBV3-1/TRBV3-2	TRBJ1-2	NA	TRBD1	TGTGCCAGCAGCCAAGACAGGGGGCAAAATGGCTACACCTTC	CASSQDRGQNGYTF
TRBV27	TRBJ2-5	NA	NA	TGTGCCAGCCCTTCTGGGGGGACCGAAGAGACCCAGTACTTC	CASPSGGTEETQYF
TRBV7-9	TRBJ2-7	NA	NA	TGTGCCAGCAGCTTAGCCAACTCCTACGAGCAGTACTTC	CASSLANSYEQYF
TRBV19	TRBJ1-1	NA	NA	TGTGCCAGTAGTATTAGCAGCTACACTGAAGCTTTCTTT	CASSISSYTEAFF
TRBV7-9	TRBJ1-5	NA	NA	TGTGCCAGCAGCCCACACCCGGGACACGGGTTACCTAGCAATCAGCCCCAGCATTTT	CASSPHPGHGLPSNQPQHF
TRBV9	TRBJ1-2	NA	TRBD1	TGTGCCAGCAGCCCCTGGACAGGGGATGGCTACACCTTC	CASSPWTGDGYTF
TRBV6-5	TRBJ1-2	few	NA	TGTGCCAGCAGTTACTCTGGGCAGAATCATGGCTACACCTTC	CASSYSGQNHGYTF
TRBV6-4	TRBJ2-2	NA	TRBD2	TGTGCCAGCAGTGAAAAAGCGGGGGGCACCGGGGAGCTGTTTTTT	CASSEKAGGTGELFF
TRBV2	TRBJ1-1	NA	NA	TGTGCCAGCAGTGGAGGGGGGGCAGGACTATTGAACACTGAAGCTTTCTTT	CASSGGGAGLLNTEAFF
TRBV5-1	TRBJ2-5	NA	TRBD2	TGCGCCAGCAGCTGGGCGCCTAGCGGGCGGGAGACCCAGTACTTC	CASSWAPSGRETQYF
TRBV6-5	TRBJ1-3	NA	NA	TGTGCCAGCAGCATCGGACTGATCTCTGGAAACACCATATATTTT	CASSIGLISGNTIYF
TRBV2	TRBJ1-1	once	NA	TGTGCCAGCATTGAAAACCAGGACACTGAAGCTTTCTTT	CASIENQDTEAFF